This TCR beta chain originates from a study of T cells in Graves' hyperthyroidism and ophthalmopathy. The CDR3 regions of TCR beta were amplified from RNA transcripts. The TCR CDR3 first-round RT-PCR relied on the HTBI primer set. TCRdb ran MiXCR on the multiplex PCR reads and lists one entry per CDR3 protein. The table records tens of thousands of distinct CDR3 sequences, over 40% of them present only once. The PBMCs were taken from roughly 9.3 ml of fresh peripheral blood. With respect to this clonotype: Its matching antigen is unknown.

Points from the study as a whole: Most expanded thyroid clonotypes above 0.001 also appeared in blood.

The germline gives CDR1 SGHTA, CDR2 FQGTGA. CDR3 size: 13 residues. Trimming removed 3 bases from V and 11 bases from J, with 14 bases in between. The TCR sequence derives from a woman aged 45-59 years with Graves' ophthalmopathy. Sample: blood. The chain has TRBV7-3 and TRBJ1-5; possible D gene TRBD1, 5 bases. CDR3 loop: CASSLQGFETQHF. Here the CDR3 DNA reads TGTGCCAGCAGCTTGCAGGGCTTTGAGACCCAGCATTTT.